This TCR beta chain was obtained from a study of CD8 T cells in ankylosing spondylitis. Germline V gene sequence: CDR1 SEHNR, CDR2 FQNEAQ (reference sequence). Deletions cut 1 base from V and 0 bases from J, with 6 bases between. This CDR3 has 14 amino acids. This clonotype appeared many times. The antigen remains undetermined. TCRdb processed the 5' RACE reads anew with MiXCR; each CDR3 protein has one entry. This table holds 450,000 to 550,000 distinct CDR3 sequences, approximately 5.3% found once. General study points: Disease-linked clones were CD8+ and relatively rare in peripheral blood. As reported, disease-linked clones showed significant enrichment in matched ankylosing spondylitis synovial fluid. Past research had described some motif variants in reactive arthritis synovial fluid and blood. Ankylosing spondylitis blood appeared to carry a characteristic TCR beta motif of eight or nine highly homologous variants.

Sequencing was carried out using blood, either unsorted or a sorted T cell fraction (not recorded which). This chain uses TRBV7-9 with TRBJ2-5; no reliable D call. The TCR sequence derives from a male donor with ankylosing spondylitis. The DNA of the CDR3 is TGTGCCAGCAGCTTAGACCCGTACCAAGAGACCCAGTACTTC. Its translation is CASSLDPYQETQYF.